This TCR beta chain was profiled in a study of T cell responses to AZD1222 COVID-19 vaccine. Notes on this clone: No antigen is known for it.

Germline CDR1 and CDR2: GTSNPN and SVGIG (reference sequence). The CDR3 is made up of 17 amino acids. V was clipped by 5 bases and J by 0 bases; unmatched bases: 6. Findings and caveats of the study: It should be noted that donors were predominantly white British and more often female, and clonal diversity was possibly underestimated. Mapped onto spike, vaccine-associated CD4 TCRs spanned it and were dominant at 160-218 and 743-854. Seropositive AZD1222 recipients at baseline numbered only six or seven.

The protocol was immunoSEQ multiplex PCR, while the TCRdb copy is restricted to in-frame clones and leaves out a portion. Here the sample spans approximately 200,000 clones, 90% to 95% being singletons. The sequence was obtained from an adult who received the AZD1222 COVID-19 vaccine. The chain couples TRBV30 to TRBJ2-3; 15 bases are shared with TRBD2. Sample: peripheral blood, taken 28 days after the second AZD1222 dose. For the CDR3, the DNA is TGTGCCTGGGTAGGGACTAGCGGGGGGACTAGCACAGATACGCAGTATTTT. Translation: CAWVGTSGGTSTDTQYF. The variable domain in full, with the rest retrieved from reference TRBV30 and TRBJ2-3, is SQTIHQWPATLVQPVGSPLSLECTVEGTSNPNLYWYRQAAGRGLQLLFYSVGIGQISSEVPQNLSASRPQDRQFILSSKKLLLSDSGFYLCAWVGTSGGTSTDTQYFGPGTRLTVL.